The following is a T cell receptor (beta chain) sequence with its context. Its antigen is unknown. Using immunoSEQ multiplex PCR, the repertoire was profiled, and TCRdb retains in-frame clones only, with some absent. Its table records just under 10,000 clones. This sample was taken from a study of synovial regulatory T cells in juvenile arthritis. Study overall: One patient received methotrexate plus infliximab; one lacked treatment information.

Findings and limits, study-wide: iaTreg cells shared more CDR3 sequences with synovial Tregs than other blood Tregs did.

Roughly 11-patient cohort: about 11 active juvenile idiopathic arthritis patients, 3 polyarticular, 8 oligoarticular. This receptor was identified in a donor aged 2-30 years with juvenile idiopathic arthritis. Sequencing used Treg cells from blood. Subset given: remaining (HLA-DR-negative) circulating blood Treg cells.

CDR3 sequence: CASRVLNEQYF. The V gene is TRBV5-1, the J gene TRBJ2-7. In germline, CDR1 is SGHRS, CDR2 YFSETQ. The CDR3 consists of 11 residues. Only the protein is on record.